This T cell receptor (beta chain) derives from a study of CD8+ T cells in alopecia areata. Study outcomes and limitations: Researchers reported that TCR sharing among patients proved less clear than in mice, possibly HLA-linked. Compared with normal scalp, lesional scalp had higher clonality and more expanded CD8+ clones.

Punch biopsies of lesional scalp, plus peripheral blood, were taken from alopecia areata patients. In regard to this clone: The antigen remains unidentified.

After isolation, RNA underwent reverse transcription to generate cDNA as the sequencing template. Here immunoSEQ multiplex PCR was the method, and the copy in TCRdb shows in-frame clones only, minus some. The sample includes 150,000 to 200,000 clones, 67% of them seen just once. CDR1 is LNHNV and CDR2 is YYDKDF in the germline V gene (reference sequence). The CDR3 covers 14 residues. Trimming stripped 8 bases from V and 4 bases from J, with 16 bases between. The chain uses TRBV15 and TRBJ2-3, with D possibly being TRBD1 or TRBD2 (5 bases each). Material: CD8+ T cells sorted from blood, obtained at week 0. This TCR was sampled from a human donor with alopecia areata. CDR3 nucleotides: TGTGCCACCGAACTTTGGGGGTATCCAGATACGCAGTATTTT. Translation gives CATELWGYPDTQYF.